This TCR beta chain was retrieved from a study of metastatic and nonmetastatic thyroid tumors. Study information: The comparison covered peripheral blood and tumor or nodule tissue in malignant and benign thyroid patients.

Each patient went into thyroid surgery without having received any treatment. The study, taken as a whole, reports: Significantly greater TCR beta diversity was reportedly found in malignant thyroid tumors than in benign nodules (in blood and tumor).

Original analysis: A papillary thyroid cancer distant-metastasis classifier was built from CDR3 differences across clinicopathological groups. TCRdb reanalyzed the PCR reads with MiXCR. TCRdb, not the authors, supplied the V and J calls. The table records fewer than 12,000 clones, about 26% of them present only once. A word on this clone: The antigen is unknown.

V lost 5 bases and J lost 1, with 8 bases in between. CDR3 length: 13 residues. The chain joins TRBV12-3 or TRBV12-4 to TRBJ1-1; a possible D gene is TRBD1 (6 bases). Sequencing was carried out using tumor tissue. The clonotype was recovered from a male donor with papillary thyroid cancer or a benign thyroid nodule (not recorded which). Some clones in this sample may be carry-over from other donors' samples. For the CDR3, the DNA is TGTGCCAGCAGTCCGACAGGGAACACTGAAGCTTTCTTT. It specifies CASSPTGNTEAFF.